The entry below gives a single T cell receptor beta chain sequence along with its context. Its specificity is unknown. Per germline, CDR1 SNHLY and CDR2 FYNNEI. V lost 7 bases and J 1 base, leaving 11 bases between the germline ends. The CDR3 has 14 amino acids. The data belong to a study of shared clonotypes between healthy human individuals. For the study at large: CD4 naive cells filled three plates per donor, CD4 memory three, CD8 naive two and CD8 memory one. Study results and limitations: Rarefaction exposed incomplete sorted-subset sequencing despite large depth. Roughly 5% of naive CD4 clonotypes were common to a few donors.

In the original analysis: Without quality scores, immunoSEQ junctional reads could not be filtered like full-length reads. The table came from immunoSEQ multiplex PCR; TCRdb's copy has only in-frame clones and leaves some out. The DNA gave D and trimming, while V, J and clone size come from that table. The repertoire holds about 2.3 million clones, 85% to 95% seen once, with 0.3% to 0.45% in the top ten. This chain uses TRBV2 with TRBJ2-1; TRBD1 or TRBD2 may be the D gene (5 bases each). Sequenced: naive CD4+ T cells from PBMCs. Subset noted: CD45RA+ positively selected. The receptor was isolated from a man younger than 35 in good health. Some clones in this sample may be carry-over from other donors' samples. Here the CDR3 reads CASTRDQSYNEQFF. The CDR3 nucleotides are TGTGCCAGCACTCGGGACCAATCCTACAATGAGCAGTTCTTC.